A selection of T cell receptor beta chains follows, all from one sample in a study of somatic mutations in cytotoxic T cells in rheumatoid arthritis. Here immunoSEQ multiplex PCR was the method, and the copy in TCRdb shows in-frame clones only, minus some. The sample carries roughly 13,000 clones, 70% to 80% recorded once. The material sequenced was CD8+ T cells sorted from blood. Source of these receptors: an adult with rheumatoid arthritis. Both conserved end residues are part of each CDR3. The D gene is left open where the match is weak. Expanded clones are given a class, and other clones once, few, many or no size at all.

abundance,j_gene,v_gene,d_gene,CDR3aa,CDR3nt
medium-sized,TRBJ1-5,TRBV4-1,.,CASSQGSGSQPQHF,TGCGCCAGCAGCCAAGGGTCTGGGAGTCAGCCCCAGCATTTT
.,TRBJ2-3,TRBV11-2,TRBD2,CASSYGLAGGDTDTQYF,TGTGCCAGCAGCTACGGACTAGCGGGGGGCGATACAGATACGCAGTATTTT
once,TRBJ2-1,TRBV15,.,CATSRDRDWGFNEQFF,TGTGCCACCAGCAGAGACCGGGACTGGGGTTTCAATGAGCAGTTCTTC
.,TRBJ2-1,TRBV9,.,CASSVGGNNEQFF,TGTGCCAGCAGCGTAGGCGGAAACAATGAGCAGTTCTTC
.,TRBJ1-5,TRBV6-1,.,CASALQGDQPQHF,TGTGCCAGCGCTTTACAGGGAGATCAGCCCCAGCATTTT
.,TRBJ1-1,TRBV10-3,.,CAISTGRTEAFF,TGTGCCATCAGCACAGGTAGGACTGAAGCTTTCTTT
.,TRBJ1-1,TRBV4-1,.,CASSQDPRGGDTEAFF,TGCGCCAGCAGCCAAGATCCGAGGGGGGGGGACACTGAAGCTTTCTTT
.,TRBJ1-5,TRBV6-4,.,CASSDLDRTERGNQPQHF,TGTGCCAGCAGTGACTTGGATCGGACAGAACGAGGAAATCAGCCCCAGCATTTT
few,TRBJ1-5,TRBV7-2,.,CASSIPRQPQHF,TGTGCCAGCAGTATACCCCGTCAGCCCCAGCATTTT
.,TRBJ2-7,TRBV7-2,.,CASSLVGYEQYF,TGTGCCAGCAGCTTAGTAGGGTACGAGCAGTACTTC
.,TRBJ1-6,TRBV9,.,CASSAAGSGNSPLHF,TGTGCCAGCAGCGCCGCCGGTTCGGGGAATTCACCCCTCCACTTT
.,TRBJ1-3,TRBV4-1,TRBD1,CASSQGEGARGNTIYF,TGCGCCAGCAGCCAAGGGGAGGGGGCGCGAGGAAACACCATATATTTT
.,TRBJ2-2,TRBV6-1,.,CASSKGTDGELFF,TGTGCCAGCAGTAAGGGGACGGACGGGGAGCTGTTTTTT
.,TRBJ2-5,TRBV2,.,CASTGASETQYF,TGTGCCAGCACCGGGGCCTCAGAGACCCAGTACTTC
.,TRBJ2-2,TRBV6-6,TRBD1,CASSQGDTTGELFF,TGTGCCAGCAGCCAGGGGGACACCACCGGGGAGCTGTTTTTT
.,TRBJ2-7,TRBV6-6,TRBD1,CASRPRTGGHEQYF,TGTGCCAGCAGACCTAGGACAGGGGGCCACGAGCAGTACTTC
.,TRBJ2-3,TRBV4-2,.,CASSQDAGVSTDTQYF,TGTGCCAGCAGCCAAGATGCCGGGGTTAGCACAGATACGCAGTATTTT
.,TRBJ1-5,TRBV5-6,.,CASSDGISNQPQHF,TGTGCCAGCAGCGACGGGATCAGCAATCAGCCCCAGCATTTT
.,TRBJ1-5,TRBV21-1,.,CASSDRGYSNQPQHF,TGTGCCAGCAGTGACCGGGGTTATAGCAATCAGCCCCAGCATTTT
.,TRBJ2-4,TRBV6-1,TRBD2,CASDIQRGGEGIQYF,TGTGCCAGCGATATCCAGCGGGGGGGCGAGGGGATTCAGTACTTC
.,TRBJ1-4,TRBV4-1,.,CASSQVLGDEKLFF,TGCGCCAGCAGCCAAGTTTTAGGGGATGAAAAACTGTTTTTT
.,TRBJ2-6,TRBV27,.,CASSRLMGANVLTF,TGTGCCAGCAGTCGACTTATGGGGGCCAACGTCCTGACTTTC
.,TRBJ1-3,TRBV9,.,CASSARGDLSGNTIYF,TGTGCCAGCAGCGCCCGAGGGGACCTCTCTGGAAACACCATATATTTT